This T cell receptor beta chain was observed in a study of blood T cell repertoires in COVID-19. Study as a whole: Samples came from the United States, Italy and Spain, spanning acute and convalescent COVID-19.

Germline V gene lookup returns CDR1 MNHEY and CDR2 SVGEGT. This CDR3 has 11 amino acids. V lost 5 bases, J lost 7 bases, and 8 bases lay in between. Study processing details: The authors estimated nucleated cell counts from reference gene primer amplification. Method: immunoSEQ multiplex PCR; TCRdb's copy keeps in-frame clones and lacks some. The V and J calls and the clone size are those of that table, but D and trimming were determined from the DNA. Counted here are about 300,000 clones, more than 75% occurring once; the ten biggest clones make up around 4.6%. Residents of about two dozen US areas, aged roughly 18 to 89 years, made up the participants.

V gene TRBV6-2 or TRBV6-3 combines with J gene TRBJ1-2; TRBD1 is a possible D gene (6 bases). The sample was PBMCs or T cells enriched from blood (not recorded which). The receptor comes from a man in his thirties or forties who had recovered from COVID-19. As DNA, the CDR3 is TGTGCCAGCAGTCAGGGGAGTGGCTACACCTTC. Its protein is CASSQGSGYTF.